Shown below are 27 T cell receptor beta chains from a single sample sequenced in a study of CD8 T cells in ankylosing spondylitis. TCRdb used MiXCR to reprocess the 5' RACE reads, holding one entry per CDR3 protein. The repertoire holds 35,000 or so distinct CDR3 sequences, with 4.5% to 6% as singletons. Sample: blood, either unsorted or a sorted T cell fraction (not recorded which). The receptors shown here come from a male donor with ankylosing spondylitis or in good health (not recorded which).

This clonotype came up many times. The chain couples TRBV20-1 to TRBJ2-1; D unclear. V gave up 5 bases and J gave up 5 bases, with 10 bases separating them. Germline lookup yields CDR1 DFQATT and CDR2 SNEGSKA (reference sequence). CDR3 length equals 12 residues. CDR3 nucleotides: TGCAGTGCTCCCCGTATTGACAATGAGCAGTTCTTC. This encodes CSAPRIDNEQFF.

This clonotype was seen many times. This sequence joins TRBV7-6 and TRBJ2-5; 12 bases align to TRBD2. Germline V gene lookup returns CDR1 SGHVS and CDR2 FNYEAQ. CDR3 length: 16 residues. The trim removed 3 bases at V and 0 bases at J, leaving 2 bases unmatched. CDR3 amino acids: CASSLRLAGDQETQYF. The CDR3 DNA is TGTGCCAGCAGCTTGAGACTAGCGGGGGACCAAGAGACCCAGTACTTC.

This clonotype was recorded at least ten times. The V gene is TRBV16, the J gene TRBJ2-5; D is undetermined. The germline V gene encodes CDR1 KGHSY and CDR2 FQNENV. This CDR3 region has 12 residues. Trimming removed 0 bases from V and 5 bases from J, with 4 bases in between. Written as DNA, the CDR3 is TGTGCCAGCAGCCAATCCCACGAGACCCAGTACTTC. It specifies CASSQSHETQYF.

There are many counts of this clonotype. The J gene is TRBJ2-2, the V gene TRBV30; the D is unclear. In germline, CDR1 is GTSNPN, CDR2 SVGIG (reference sequence). This CDR3 comprises 14 residues. V was pared by 0 bases and J by 3 bases, with 8 bases between. The CDR3 sequence is CAWSVHEDTGELFF. CDR3 nucleotides: TGTGCCTGGAGTGTTCATGAGGACACCGGGGAGCTGTTTTTT.

This clonotype was counted ten times or more. The chain uses TRBV6-5 and TRBJ1-5; tentative D call: TRBD1 (6 bases). Germline assignment: CDR1 MNHEY and CDR2 SVGAGI. V was shortened by 2 bases and J by 7 bases, with 12 bases between the two germline ends. This CDR3 has 14 amino acids. CDR3: CASSYSGGRQPQHF. In nucleotides, the CDR3 is TGTGCCAGCAGTTACAGCGGGGGGCGACAGCCCCAGCATTTT.

This clonotype was picked up many times. This rearrangement joins TRBV6-5 to TRBJ2-6, with a possible D match to TRBD1 (5 bases). The ends were cut back, 2 bases at V and 10 bases at J, with 12 bases in the middle. CDR1 MNHEY and CDR2 SVGAGI come from the germline V gene. This CDR3 spans 14 amino acids. For the CDR3, the DNA is TGTGCCAGCAGTTACCTCGACGCAGGGAACGTCCTGACTTTC. Amino acid sequence: CASSYLDAGNVLTF.

In its sample, this clonotype was seen many times. This chain connects TRBV5-1 to TRBJ2-7; D call uncertain. The CDR3 loop spans 15 amino acids. Trimming removed 4 bases from V and 4 bases from J, with 18 bases in between. CDR1 is SGHRS and CDR2 is YFSETQ in the germline V gene. The CDR3, as DNA: TGCGCCAGCAGCCCGCCGGGTGTAATACCGTACGAGCAGTACTTC. Amino acids: CASSPPGVIPYEQYF.

This clonotype was observed at least ten times. This chain connects TRBV12-3 or TRBV12-4 to TRBJ1-5; D unresolved. CDR3 length: 11 amino acids. Trimming removed 1 base from V and 9 bases from J, with 4 bases in between. DNA for the CDR3: TGTGCCAGCAGTTTAGGGGGGCCCCAGCATTTT. It yields the protein CASSLGGPQHF.

The table lists this clonotype with many counts. The gene calls are TRBV7-9 and TRBJ2-1, with D tentatively TRBD2 (6 bases). The CDR3 covers 14 residues. V dropped 1 base and J dropped 7 bases, with 11 bases sitting between them. From germline, CDR1 is SEHNR and CDR2 FQNEAQ (reference sequence). The CDR3 is CASSLVVRGNEQFF. For the CDR3, the DNA is TGTGCCAGCAGCTTAGTTGTTCGGGGGAATGAGCAGTTCTTC.

The chain has TRBV4-2 and TRBJ2-1; no definite D call. The CDR3 is made up of 13 amino acids. Trimming took 10 bases from V and 6 from J, leaving 16 bases between them. Germline CDR1 is LGHNA and CDR2 is YNFKEQ. The CDR3 protein is CAIGLGRLNEQFF. The CDR3 bases are TGTGCCATCGGCCTCGGACGTCTCAATGAGCAGTTCTTC.

This clonotype has a count of ten or more. Here the CDR3 reads CASRASGSISYEQYF. The CDR3 coding sequence is TGTGCCAGCAGAGCTTCGGGATCGATCTCCTACGAGCAGTACTTC. The chain couples TRBV2 to TRBJ2-7; the D gene is possibly TRBD2 (5 bases). The CDR3 has 15 residues. Germline assignment: CDR1 SNHLY and CDR2 FYNNEI. Trimming took off 6 bases at V and 0 bases at J, with 15 bases between the two ends.

This clonotype was recorded many times. This chain joins TRBV7-2 and TRBJ2-1; 11 nucleotides match TRBD2. The V gene's germline CDR1 is SGHTA and CDR2 FQGNSA. This CDR3 is 15 amino acids long. The V segment lost 0 bases and the J segment 10 bases; nucleotides outside the gene matches: 5. CDR3: CASSLASGGAREQFF. CDR3 in DNA: TGTGCCAGCAGCTTAGCTAGCGGGGGGGCAAGGGAGCAGTTCTTC.

In its sample, this clonotype was seen many times. The J gene is TRBJ2-3, the V gene TRBV20-1; unclear D gene. V lost 1 base and J lost 9, with 17 bases in between. Germline lookup yields CDR1 DFQATT and CDR2 SNEGSKA (reference sequence). This CDR3 has 14 residues. The CDR3 spells CSARVSGERWTQYF. The CDR3 coding sequence is TGCAGTGCTAGAGTTTCCGGCGAAAGATGGACGCAGTATTTT.

This clonotype was counted at least ten times. CDR3 amino acids: CSARKAEVSSYEQYF. CDR3 in DNA: TGCAGTGCTCGAAAAGCAGAGGTTAGCTCCTACGAGCAGTACTTC. The J gene is TRBJ2-7, the V gene TRBV20-1, with no clear D. Germline-derived CDR1 and CDR2 are DFQATT and SNEGSKA (reference sequence). This CDR3 comprises 15 residues. Deletions cut 5 bases from V and 0 bases from J, with 17 bases between.

This clonotype has at least ten counts. The gene calls are TRBV7-2 and TRBJ2-5; D is unclear. The CDR3 extends over 14 amino acids. V lost 1 base and J lost 1, with 7 bases in between. From germline, CDR1 is SGHTA and CDR2 FQGNSA. CDR3 sequence reads: CASSLGAAQETQYF. Here the CDR3 DNA reads TGTGCCAGCAGCTTAGGCGCAGCCCAAGAGACCCAGTACTTC.

This clonotype was observed at least ten times. This sequence joins TRBV15 and TRBJ2-1, with 8 bases that match TRBD2. CDR3 length: 15 residues. Unmatched junction bases numbered 6, after V lost 6 bases and J lost 2 bases. Germline V gives CDR1 LNHNV, CDR2 YYDKDF (reference sequence). The CDR3 loop reads CATRELAETYNEQFF. DNA for the CDR3: TGTGCCACCAGAGAACTAGCGGAGACCTACAATGAGCAGTTCTTC. The entire variable domain, with the rest obtained from reference TRBV15 and TRBJ2-1, is as follows: DAMVIQNPRYQVTQFGKPVTLSCSQTLNHNVMYWYQQKSSQAPKLLFHYYDKDFNNEADTPDNFQSRRPNTSFCFLDIRSPGLGDTAMYLCATRELAETYNEQFFGPGTRLTVL.

In its sample, this clonotype ranks as medium-sized. The chain has TRBV28 and TRBJ1-1; D remains ambiguous. The V end lost 6 bases, the J end lost 1 base, and 12 bases lay between the germline ends. The germline CDR1 and CDR2 sequences are MDHEN and SYDVKM. The CDR3 contains 14 residues. The CDR3 region has the DNA TGTGCCAGCAGAACCACAGATAGGAACACTGAAGCTTTCTTT. Amino acids: CASRTTDRNTEAFF.

This clonotype was observed many times. The J gene is TRBJ2-2, the V gene TRBV12-3 or TRBV12-4, with a tentative D call TRBD2 (5 bases). The CDR3 is made up of 15 amino acids. Trimming stripped 1 base from V and 7 bases from J, with 13 bases between. The CDR3 DNA follows: TGTGCCAGCAGTTTAGGTGGGAGTGGCTTCGGGGAGCTGTTTTTT. The encoded protein is CASSLGGSGFGELFF.

The sample holds many counts of this clonotype. J is TRBJ1-3 and V is TRBV7-2; D is undetermined. V gave up 1 base and J gave up 0 bases, with 10 bases separating them. Germline CDR1 reads SGHTA; CDR2 reads FQGNSA. This CDR3 is built from 16 residues. As DNA, the CDR3 is TGTGCCAGCAGCTTAGGTTTCGCAGGCTCTGGAAACACCATATATTTT. Amino acid sequence: CASSLGFAGSGNTIYF.

This clonotype was picked up many times. The V and J genes are TRBV23-1 and TRBJ2-7, with a weak D call TRBD2 (6 bases). TRBV23-1 is annotated as an ORF whose role is uncertain. CDR3 size: 15 residues. V was cut by 6 bases and J by 5 bases, with 20 bases left in between. The DNA for the CDR3 is TGCGCCAGCAGCCTAGAAAGGAGGGGCGGCGACGAGCAGTACTTC. It codes for CASSLERRGGDEQYF.

This clonotype showed up many times. V usage is TRBV12-3 or TRBV12-4 and J usage is TRBJ1-1; D unclear. This CDR3 is 15 amino acids long. V lost 4 bases and J lost 1, with 13 bases in between. The CDR3 DNA follows: TGTGCCAGCAGTTGGGGATCAGTCCGGAACACTGAAGCTTTCTTT. Protein product: CASSWGSVRNTEAFF.

This clonotype has at least ten counts. V usage is TRBV20-1 and J usage is TRBJ2-1; 12 bases are a match to TRBD2. This CDR3 is built from 17 residues. With 0 bases clipped from V and 9 bases from J, the junction kept 12 bases outside the gene matches. Germline assignment: CDR1 DFQATT and CDR2 SNEGSKA (reference sequence). The CDR3 region has the DNA TGCAGTGCTAGAGATTCGACTAGCGGGAGATTCAGGGGTGAGCAGTTCTTC. This translates into CSARDSTSGRFRGEQFF.

This clonotype was counted many times. CDR3 bases: TGCGCCAGCAGCTTAAGAGGGATCTCCTACGAGCAGTACTTC. The encoded protein is CASSLRGISYEQYF. This chain links TRBV5-1 with TRBJ2-7; D might be TRBD2 (5 bases). Germline V gives CDR1 SGHRS, CDR2 YFSETQ. V lost 2 bases, J lost 0 bases, and 9 bases lay in between. This CDR3 has 14 amino acids.

This clonotype was observed at least ten times. The chain uses TRBV6-1 and TRBJ1-6, with D unclear. Per germline, CDR1 MNHNS and CDR2 SASEGT. Deletions cut 8 bases from V and 10 bases from J, with 18 bases between. This CDR3 spans 14 amino acids. The CDR3 nucleotides are TGTGCCAGCTGGGGAGGTCGCAGAATGTCACCCCTCCACTTT. Residues: CASWGGRRMSPLHF.

This clonotype was detected ten times or more. CDR3: CASSLAGLGGFEQYF. The CDR3 coding sequence is TGTGCCAGCAGCTTGGCGGGACTAGGGGGATTCGAGCAGTACTTC. The chain links TRBV5-5 to TRBJ2-7; 8 bases fit TRBD2. CDR1 SGHKS and CDR2 YYEKEE come from the germline V gene (reference sequence). The ends lost 0 bases at V and 6 bases at J; junction bases unmatched: 8. This CDR3 has 15 amino acids.

Many counts were recorded for this clonotype. The CDR3 here is CASTTDSHHTDTQYF. In DNA, the CDR3 is TGCGCCAGCACAACCGACAGCCATCACACAGATACGCAGTATTTT. The V call is TRBV5-1, the J call TRBJ2-3, with TRBD1 as a possible D gene (5 bases). Per the germline V gene, CDR1 is SGHRS and CDR2 is YFSETQ. This CDR3 comprises 15 residues. The V end was cut by 6 bases, the J end by 2 bases, with 16 bases between.

At least ten counts were recorded for this clonotype. The V and J genes are TRBV6-1 and TRBJ2-3, with TRBD1 matching 7 bases. Trimming took 6 bases from V and 2 from J; bases not matched to a gene: 5. Per germline, CDR1 MNHNS and CDR2 SASEGT. The CDR3 loop spans 14 amino acids. The CDR3 region has the DNA TGTGCCAGCAGACGGGACAGAGACACAGATACGCAGTATTTT. This sequence encodes CASRRDRDTDTQYF.